This is a list of T cell receptor beta chains from one sample in a study of T cell repertoires in cytomegalovirus infection. TCRdb reprocessed the reads with MiXCR, giving one entry per CDR3 protein. Of 740,000 or so distinct CDR3 sequences in the sample, roughly 36% were seen once. The sequencing sample was made of PBMCs. The origin of the receptors is a human donor in good health (CMV status not recorded). Some clones in this sample may be carry-over from other donors' samples. The CDR3 runs from the conserved cysteine through the conserved F or W. The D gene is left open where the match is weak. The size entry is marked missing in some rows and otherwise reads once, few, many or a size class.

v_call: TRBV7-2
clone_size: NA
j_call: TRBJ2-3
d_call: NA
cdr3_length: 15
cdr3_aa: CASSFSGWPAHTQYF
cdr3_nt: TGTGCCAGCAGCTTCAGCGGGTGGCCCGCCCATACGCAGTATTTT

v_call: TRBV20-1
clone_size: NA
j_call: TRBJ2-5
d_call: NA
cdr3_length: 16
cdr3_aa: CSARAPSDLTSETQYF
cdr3_nt: TGCAGTGCTAGAGCCCCCTCCGACTTAACCTCGGAGACCCAGTACTTC

v_call: TRBV27
clone_size: few
j_call: TRBJ2-3
d_call: NA
cdr3_length: 13
cdr3_aa: CASSFQAGRGNYF
cdr3_nt: TGTGCCAGCAGTTTTCAGGCGGGCAGAGGGAATTATTTT

v_call: TRBV12-5
clone_size: NA
j_call: TRBJ2-1
d_call: NA
cdr3_length: 17
cdr3_aa: CASGLAEGAGVMDEQFF
cdr3_nt: TGTGCTAGTGGTTTGGCAGAGGGGGCGGGAGTTATGGATGAGCAGTTCTTC

v_call: TRBV6-2/TRBV6-3
clone_size: NA
j_call: TRBJ2-1
d_call: TRBD2
cdr3_length: 18
cdr3_aa: CASSSYGVGRGSRHEQFF
cdr3_nt: TGTGCCAGCAGTTCCTACGGGGTCGGGCGGGGGAGTAGGCATGAGCAGTTCTTC

v_call: TRBV7-6
clone_size: many
j_call: TRBJ2-7
d_call: NA
cdr3_length: 14
cdr3_aa: CASSPTSLAYEQYF
cdr3_nt: TGTGCCAGCAGCCCGACCTCACTAGCCTACGAGCAGTACTTC

v_call: TRBV7-2
clone_size: few
j_call: TRBJ1-2
d_call: NA
cdr3_length: 15
cdr3_aa: CASSLGTELHYGYTF
cdr3_nt: TGTGCCAGCAGCTTAGGGACAGAGCTTCACTATGGCTACACCTTC

v_call: TRBV7-9
clone_size: NA
j_call: TRBJ2-7
d_call: NA
cdr3_length: 10
cdr3_aa: CARKTYEQYF
cdr3_nt: TGTGCCAGGAAAACCTACGAGCAGTACTTC

v_call: TRBV12-5
clone_size: NA
j_call: TRBJ1-2
d_call: NA
cdr3_length: 13
cdr3_aa: CARALTGGHGYTF
cdr3_nt: TGTGCTCGTGCCCTGACCGGGGGCCATGGCTACACCTTC

v_call: TRBV20-1
clone_size: NA
j_call: TRBJ2-1
d_call: NA
cdr3_length: 14
cdr3_aa: CSARNFKLANEQFF
cdr3_nt: TGCAGTGCTCGTAACTTTAAGTTAGCCAATGAGCAGTTCTTC